Presented here are 17 T cell receptor beta chains from one specimen sequenced in a study of Ad26.COV2.S vaccination and SARS-CoV-2 variants. Clones were sequenced by immunoSEQ multiplex PCR, and TCRdb holds only the in-frame ones, with some missing. The top ten clones hold 2.1% of a sample with some 340,000 clones, roughly 80% of them seen once. Treatment given: approximately 18 received Ad26.COV2.S at low or high dose, single or two shots; five or six received placebo; per-sample allocation not given. Day 63 after the first injection of vaccine or placebo was the sampling time. Sequencing used peripheral blood, obtained in a trial of Ad26.COV2.S vaccine versus placebo. These receptors all stem from a person aged 18-65 years who received the Ad26.COV2.S COVID-19 vaccine or a placebo.

The chain carries TRBV5-6 and TRBJ1-3, with a tentative D call TRBD1 (6 bases). Germline V gives CDR1 SGHDT, CDR2 YYEEEE. The CDR3 loop spans 16 amino acids. The germline V and J ends were trimmed by 0 bases and 2 bases, with 12 bases remaining between them. The CDR3 sequence is CASSLDRVSTGNTIYF. DNA of the CDR3: TGTGCCAGCAGCTTGGACAGGGTTAGCACTGGAAACACCATATATTTT.

This clone was picked up a small number of times. The V gene is TRBV4-2, the J gene TRBJ2-2; D is unclear. There are 14 residues in the CDR3. V was clipped by 4 bases and J by 6 bases, with 12 bases between them. Germline V gives CDR1 LGHNA, CDR2 YNFKEQ. The CDR3 reads CASSPDPHAGELFF. The CDR3 region has the DNA TGTGCCAGCAGCCCCGACCCCCACGCCGGGGAGCTGTTTTTT.

CDR3 in DNA: TGCGCCAGCAGTAAGGACAGGGCGTCAGAGACCCAGTACTTC. Amino acids: CASSKDRASETQYF. The J gene is TRBJ2-5, the V gene TRBV5-1, with 8 bases matching TRBD1. CDR1 is SGHRS and CDR2 is YFSETQ in the germline V gene. The ends lost 5 bases at V and 4 bases at J; junction bases unmatched: 7. There are 14 residues in the CDR3.

The chain recombines TRBV5-5 with TRBJ1-3; D not resolved. The V end was cut by 1 base, the J end by 2 bases, with 7 bases between. This CDR3 has 14 residues. Germline V gene data show CDR1 as SGHKS and CDR2 as YYEKEE (reference sequence). In nucleotides, the CDR3 is TGTGCCAGCAGCTTGCCACATGCTGGAAACACCATATATTTT. It yields the protein CASSLPHAGNTIYF.

This rearrangement joins TRBV4-2 to TRBJ2-2; 10 nucleotides agree with TRBD2. The CDR3 is 17 amino acids. Germline CDR1 and CDR2: LGHNA and YNFKEQ. The V and J ends lost 2 bases and 0 bases, in that order; junction bases with no gene match: 3. CDR3 DNA sequence: TGTGCCAGCAGCCAATCAGCGGGGGGGGCGAACACCGGGGAGCTGTTTTTT. It translates to CASSQSAGGANTGELFF.

The chain links TRBV6-5 to TRBJ1-1; D unresolved. The CDR3 sequence is 11 residues long. With 3 bases removed from V and 5 bases from J, the gap between germline ends came to 4 bases. Germline CDR1 and CDR2: MNHEY and SVGAGI. CDR3 residues: CASSYGTEAFF. Written as DNA, the CDR3 is TGTGCCAGCAGTTATGGGACTGAAGCTTTCTTT.

A few counts support this clone. The chain joins TRBV4-2 to TRBJ2-3; a possible D gene is TRBD1 (7 bases). V was shortened by 3 bases and J by 2 bases, with 12 bases between the two germline ends. The CDR3 loop spans 15 amino acids. CDR1 is LGHNA, CDR2 YNFKEQ, per germline. The CDR3 loop is CASSQEGQFTDTQYF. Written as DNA, the CDR3 is TGTGCCAGCAGCCAGGAGGGACAGTTCACAGATACGCAGTATTTT.

This rearrangement joins TRBV10-3 to TRBJ1-2; D is possibly TRBD1 (5 bases). The CDR3 spans 17 residues. Trimming shortened V by 3 bases and J by 6 bases, and 23 bases separated the two germline ends. CDR1 is ENHRY, CDR2 SYGVKD, per germline. The CDR3 loop reads CAISDHRTSANRDGYTF. In nucleotides, the CDR3 is TGTGCCATCAGTGATCATCGGACATCTGCTAATCGGGATGGCTACACCTTC.

The rearrangement joins TRBV13 to TRBJ2-6; D perhaps matches TRBD1 (6 bases). Germline V gene sequence: CDR1 PRHDT, CDR2 FYEKMQ (reference sequence). CDR3 size: 18 residues. Trimming removed 5 bases at V and 4 bases at J, with 21 bases between. For the CDR3, the DNA is TGTGCCAGCAGCCCCCGGACAGATGGTACGAGCGGGGCCAACGTCCTGACTTTC. It specifies CASSPRTDGTSGANVLTF. Drawing the rest from reference TRBV13 and TRBJ2-6, the complete variable domain is AAGVIQSPRHLIKEKRETATLKCYPIPRHDTVYWYQQGPGQDPQFLISFYEKMQSDKGSIPDRFSAQQFSDYHSELNMSSLELGDSALYFCASSPRTDGTSGANVLTFGAGSRLTVL.

This clone was counted once. The chain combines TRBV7-9 with TRBJ2-2; TRBD1 matches at 9 bases. Germline V gene sequence: CDR1 SEHNR, CDR2 FQNEAQ (reference sequence). V shed 4 bases, J shed 4 bases, and the junction held 1 base outside the gene matches. CDR3 length: 14 residues. CDR3 residues: CASSWDRVTGELFF. The CDR3 DNA reads TGTGCCAGCAGCTGGGACAGGGTCACCGGGGAGCTGTTTTTT.

The CDR3 nucleotides are TGCGCCAGCAGCGTTCGGGACACCCTTTACGAGCAGTACTTC. Its protein is CASSVRDTLYEQYF. This sequence joins TRBV4-1 and TRBJ2-7; possible D gene TRBD1, 6 bases. Germline-derived CDR1 and CDR2 are MGHRA and YSYEKL. V lost 5 bases and J 4 bases, leaving 15 bases between the germline ends. This CDR3 region has 14 residues.

The chain has TRBV2 and TRBJ2-1; D not resolved. Germline V gene data show CDR1 as SNHLY and CDR2 as FYNNEI. Deletions cut 1 base from V and 10 bases from J, with 14 bases between. This CDR3 is built from 14 residues. Here the CDR3 reads CASSEVHWYPEQFF. The DNA for the CDR3 is TGTGCCAGCAGTGAAGTCCATTGGTACCCCGAGCAGTTCTTC.

The gene calls are TRBV5-1 and TRBJ1-1; 8 bases fit TRBD1. The V gene's germline CDR1 is SGHRS and CDR2 YFSETQ. CDR3 length: 16 amino acids. V shed 2 bases and J 1 base; nucleotides not matched to a gene: 7. The chain's CDR3 is CASSFSPGTGNTEAFF. The DNA of the CDR3 is TGCGCCAGCAGCTTCTCCCCCGGGACAGGGAACACTGAAGCTTTCTTT.

The gene calls are TRBV6-1 and TRBJ1-4; tentatively, D is TRBD1 (5 bases). V was pared by 1 base and J by 8 bases, with 23 bases between. Looked up from germline, CDR1 is MNHNS and CDR2 is SASEGT. This CDR3 contains 18 residues. The CDR3 sequence: CASSEEAVRAFWEEKLFF. As DNA, the CDR3 is TGTGCCAGCAGTGAAGAGGCTGTCAGGGCGTTTTGGGAAGAAAAACTGTTTTTT.

In its sample, this clone was seen a few times. The chain uses TRBV6-5 and TRBJ1-5; unclear D gene. Germline V gives CDR1 MNHEY, CDR2 SVGAGI. V dropped 8 bases and J dropped 2 bases, with 10 bases sitting between them. There are 13 residues in the CDR3. This CDR3 reads CASGKGGNQPQHF. Written as DNA, the CDR3 is TGTGCCAGCGGAAAAGGTGGCAATCAGCCCCAGCATTTT.

This chain joins TRBV7-3 and TRBJ2-5; tentative D call: TRBD2 (6 bases). The CDR3 loop spans 13 amino acids. Per the germline V gene, CDR1 is SGHTA and CDR2 is FQGTGA. Trimming removed 5 bases from V and 7 bases from J, with 14 bases in between. This chain's CDR3 is CASSPRPGGTQYF. Written as DNA, the CDR3 is TGTGCCAGCAGCCCTAGACCCGGGGGGACCCAGTACTTC.

The rearrangement links TRBV3-1 (or the pseudogene TRBV3-2) to TRBJ2-1; 7 bases agree with TRBD2. V shed 1 base and J 4 bases; nucleotides not matched to a gene: 7. Germline-derived CDR1 and CDR2 are LGHDT and YNNKEL (reference sequence). This CDR3 contains 16 residues. The CDR3 here is CASSQGGTAGYNEQFF. CDR3 nucleotides: TGTGCCAGCAGCCAAGGGGGTACAGCGGGGTACAATGAGCAGTTCTTC.